Below are 17 T cell receptor beta chains sequenced from a single sample in a study of chemoradiotherapy in HPV16-positive cancers (dated by TCRdb to the early 2020s). Library prep was done by the immunoSEQ multiplex PCR assay. The clones in this table, taken by TCRdb from immuneACCESS, are in-frame only. Not every clone is retained; where verified, under half of the shortfall comes from an unresolved V gene, and the cause of the rest is unknown. The sample table records approximately 50,000 clones; about 88% of these occur just once. In total, the top ten clones hold roughly 3.3% of the sample. The source material was blood, sampled from a patient who underwent chemoradiotherapy. Receptors were obtained from a human donor with HPV-associated anogenital cancer.

This clone appeared once. The chain couples TRBV25-1 to TRBJ1-6; tentative D call: TRBD1 (6 bases). Trimming pared 1 base from V and 6 bases from J, leaving 10 bases between. The length of the CDR3 is 15 residues. Germline V lookup: CDR1 MGHDK, CDR2 SYGVNS. The CDR3 region has the DNA TGTGCCAGCAGTGAATTTGGACAGTTTAATTCACCCCTCCACTTT. This translates into CASSEFGQFNSPLHF.

The V and J genes are TRBV4-1 and TRBJ2-3, with 9 bases aligning to TRBD1. J was trimmed by 4 bases and V by 4 bases; bases with no gene match: 9. Looked up from germline, CDR1 is MGHRA and CDR2 is YSYEKL. The CDR3 has 16 residues. For the CDR3, the DNA is TGCGCCAGCAGCCGATCCCGGGGACAGGGACCAGATACGCAGTATTTT. It translates to CASSRSRGQGPDTQYF.

This chain joins TRBV29-1 and TRBJ1-1; possible D gene TRBD1, 6 bases. The CDR3 contains 11 residues. Looked up from germline, CDR1 is SQVTM and CDR2 is ANQGSEA. Trimming left V 5 bases short and J 5 bases short, with 9 bases between. The CDR3: CSVSRGTEAFF. The CDR3 DNA is TGCAGCGTTTCGAGGGGGACTGAAGCTTTCTTT.

The chain links TRBV7-3 to TRBJ2-1, with 12 bases identical to TRBD2. Looked up from germline, CDR1 is SGHTA and CDR2 is FQGTGA. Trimming removed 2 bases from V and 12 bases from J; junction bases left unmatched: 14. CDR3 length: 17 residues. CDR3 in DNA: TGTGCCAGCAGCTTACTCCCTAGCGGGAGGGGGACTCAAGGGCAGTTCTTC. Its protein is CASSLLPSGRGTQGQFF.

The chain combines TRBV19 with TRBJ2-3, with 11 bases lining up with TRBD2. Germline assignment: CDR1 LNHDA and CDR2 SQIVND (reference sequence). Trimming at V came to 1 base and at J to 3 bases, leaving 9 bases not matched to a gene. The CDR3 is 18 amino acids. The CDR3 DNA is TGTGCCAGTAGTATAGTGGCTAGCGGGGGGCGAGGAACAGATACGCAGTATTTT. This sequence encodes CASSIVASGGRGTDTQYF.

The chain couples TRBV6-6 to TRBJ1-2; no clear D. V was cut by 2 bases and J by 6 bases, with 7 bases left in between. The V gene's germline CDR1 is MNHNY and CDR2 SVGAGI (reference sequence). This CDR3 has 12 residues. DNA for the CDR3: TGTGCCAGCAGTTACCCTGAGGATGGCTACACCTTC. Amino acid sequence: CASSYPEDGYTF.

The V gene is TRBV6-6, the J gene TRBJ2-5; D call uncertain. Trimming removed 5 bases at V and 2 bases at J, with 3 bases between. Germline V lookup: CDR1 MNHNY, CDR2 SVGAGI (reference sequence). This CDR3 contains 11 residues. CDR3 bases: TGTGCCAGCAGTCAACAAGAGACCCAGTACTTC. Amino acid sequence: CASSQQETQYF.

This clone was detected only once. V is TRBV7-6 and J is TRBJ2-1, with TRBD1 matching over 8 bases. Looked up from germline, CDR1 is SGHVS and CDR2 is FNYEAQ. This CDR3 comprises 14 residues. The trim removed 6 bases at V and 7 bases at J, leaving 8 bases unmatched. In DNA, the CDR3 is TGTGCCAGCAGTTCTCAGGGGGCGCGGAATGAGCAGTTCTTC. This codes for CASSSQGARNEQFF.

The CDR3 DNA follows: TGTGCCAGCAGGACTACAGGGATCACAGATACGCAGTATTTT. This translates into CASRTTGITDTQYF. This chain connects TRBV27 to TRBJ2-3, with a weak D call TRBD1 (6 bases). The germline V gene has CDR1 MNHEY and CDR2 SMNVEV (reference sequence). Trimming stripped 6 bases from V and 2 bases from J, with 12 bases between. This CDR3 has 14 residues.

This chain links TRBV7-2 with TRBJ1-1, with no clear D. CDR1 and CDR2 (germline): SGHTA, FQGNSA. Trimming cost V 2 bases and J 5 bases, with 9 bases left between them. This CDR3 is built from 13 residues. CDR3 in DNA: TGTGCCAGCAGCTTAATCCGGGATACTGAAGCTTTCTTT. Translated, it gives CASSLIRDTEAFF.

The chain joins TRBV5-4 to TRBJ1-6; 8 positions agree with TRBD1. V lost 4 bases and J lost 6; bases outside the gene matches: 3. The CDR3 has 14 residues. The germline gives CDR1 SGHNT, CDR2 YYREEE (reference sequence). Here the CDR3 reads CASSVGQANSPLHF. CDR3 in DNA: TGTGCCAGCAGCGTGGGACAGGCTAATTCACCCCTCCACTTT. Using reference TRBV5-4 and TRBJ1-6 for the parts outside the CDR3, the full variable domain is ETGVTQSPTHLIKTRGQQVTLRCSSQSGHNTVSWYQQALGQGPQFIFQYYREEENGRGNFPPRFSGLQFPNYSSELNVNALELDDSALYLCASSVGQANSPLHFGNGTRLTVT.

V and J are TRBV18 and TRBJ2-2, with D perhaps matching TRBD2 (6 bases). This CDR3 is built from 15 residues. V was shortened by 6 bases and J by 1 base, with 12 bases between the two germline ends. Per germline, CDR1 KGHSH and CDR2 LQKENI. The CDR3 DNA follows: TGTGCCAGCTCCCCGGGGAGGCAGAACACCGGGGAGCTGTTTTTT. Its translation is CASSPGRQNTGELFF.

This chain links TRBV19 with TRBJ1-2, with D unclear. The CDR3 spans 13 residues. The ends were cut back, 3 bases at V and 8 bases at J, with 13 bases in the middle. The germline CDR1 and CDR2 sequences are LNHDA and SQIVND (reference sequence). The CDR3 loop reads CASSMPRGAGYTF. CDR3 sequence (DNA): TGTGCCAGTAGTATGCCCCGGGGAGCGGGCTACACCTTC.

The CDR3 nucleotides read TGTGCCAGCAGTTGGGGACAGGGGAGAAGTGGCTACACCTTC. Its protein is CASSWGQGRSGYTF. The chain is built from TRBV27 and TRBJ1-2; 10 bases are shared with TRBD1. Per the germline V gene, CDR1 is MNHEY and CDR2 is SMNVEV (reference sequence). The ends lost 4 bases at V and 7 bases at J; junction bases unmatched: 6. This CDR3 spans 14 amino acids.

The gene calls are TRBV6-5 and TRBJ2-7; D gene ambiguous. Deletions cut 5 bases from V and 3 bases from J, with 5 bases between. CDR3 length: 11 amino acids. Germline V lookup: CDR1 MNHEY, CDR2 SVGAGI. The CDR3 DNA is TGTGCCAGCAGTGCAGGCTACGAGCAGTACTTC. Its translation is CASSAGYEQYF.

V and J are TRBV5-4 and TRBJ2-7; D gene unclear. Trimming shortened V by 2 bases and J by 2 bases, and 11 bases separated the two germline ends. The CDR3 has 14 residues. Germline assignment: CDR1 SGHNT and CDR2 YYREEE (reference sequence). CDR3 loop: CASSFSGFTYEQYF. The DNA for the CDR3 is TGTGCCAGCAGCTTCTCAGGTTTTACCTACGAGCAGTACTTC.

The CDR3 DNA reads as TGTGCCAGCAGCTATTACTACGAGCAGTACTTC. Translating it yields CASSYYYEQYF. The chain carries TRBV7-8 and TRBJ2-7; D gene unclear. From germline, CDR1 is SGHVS and CDR2 FQNEAQ. The CDR3 runs 11 residues. The germline V and J ends were trimmed by 4 bases and 3 bases, with 4 bases remaining between them.